This record looks at one T cell receptor beta chain sequence and its context. No antigen is known for it. This sample was taken from a study of B cell selection in AIRE deficiency. Points from the study as a whole: In TCRBV usage, CDR3 length and diversity, patient Tconv and Treg cells matched healthy donors. Of 3,500 to 4,000 shared Treg TCRbeta sequences, about 32% were healthy-donor-only and around 9.5% patient-only.

The regulatory T cell sort gate was CD4+CD25hiCD127low/negative. V lost 4 bases and J 8 bases, leaving 15 bases between the germline ends. The CDR3 is 14 amino acids. The germline gives CDR1 SGHTA, CDR2 FQGNSA. This table comes from immunoSEQ multiplex PCR, and its TCRdb copy is limited to in-frame clones, with some not included. The table includes around 5,300 clones, around 87% detected once. The clonotype comes from a human donor with AIRE deficiency. The sequenced sample consisted of Tregs sorted from PBMCs. This chain links TRBV7-2 with TRBJ1-5; D uncertain. CDR3 residues: CASSSDGRSKPQHF. CDR3 in DNA: TGTGCCAGCAGCTCGGACGGACGATCAAAGCCCCAGCATTTT.